These T cell receptor beta chains were read from a single sample in a study of patients and donors after allogeneic stem cell transplantation. TCRdb re-analysed the RT-PCR reads in MiXCR, keeping a single row per CDR3 protein. The sample records about 200,000 distinct CDR3 sequences, roughly two fifths being singletons. Sequences were obtained from blood, either unsorted or a sorted T cell fraction (not recorded which). These receptors were taken from a human donor who was either an allogeneic HSCT recipient or a stem cell or donor lymphocyte infusion donor (not recorded which). It is not recorded whose cells these are; they may come from a transplant donor. CDR3s include the opening cysteine and the closing phenylalanine or tryptophan. The D gene is left open where the match is weak. Rows give clone size only sometimes, using once, few, many, or a class for an expanded clone.

V	size	J	length	D	CDR3	DNA
TRBV7-9	.	TRBJ2-2	14	.	CATYRELYTGELFF	TGTGCCACCTACAGGGAGCTTTACACCGGGGAGCTGTTTTTT
TRBV25-1	.	TRBJ1-1	15	.	CASSHATGTPTEAFF	TGTGCCAGCAGTCACGCCACCGGGACTCCTACGGAGGCTTTCTTT
TRBV12-3/TRBV12-4	.	TRBJ1-1	14	.	CASSDWRTNTEAFF	TGTGCCAGCAGTGACTGGAGGACGAACACTGAAGCTTTCTTT
TRBV4-1	.	TRBJ1-5	15	.	CASSQDRGTNQPQHF	TGCGCCAGCAGCCAAGACCGCGGGACCAATCAGCCCCAGCATTTT
TRBV12-3/TRBV12-4	few	TRBJ2-5	11	.	CASSTRGTQYF	TGTGCCAGCAGTACAAGAGGGACCCAGTACTTC
TRBV12-3/TRBV12-4	once	TRBJ2-7	14	TRBD1	CASSLQTGAYEQYF	TGTGCCAGCAGCCTCCAGACAGGGGCCTACGAGCAGTACTTC
TRBV12-3/TRBV12-4	.	TRBJ1-5	12	TRBD1	CASSAGGQPQHF	TGTGCCAGCAGTGCAGGGGGGCAGCCCCAGCATTTT
TRBV15	.	TRBJ1-5	15	.	CATSRQQGTNQPQHF	TGTGCCACCAGCAGGCAACAGGGAACCAATCAGCCCCAGCATTTT
TRBV18	.	TRBJ2-3	17	TRBD2	CASSPPLAGGRTDTQYF	TGTGCCAGCTCACCACCGCTAGCGGGGGGACGCACAGATACGCAGTATTTT
TRBV5-1	.	TRBJ2-3	11	.	CASSTRDTQYF	TGCGCCAGCAGCACGAGGGATACGCAGTATTTT
TRBV5-6	few	TRBJ1-2	16	TRBD1	CASSWDRGRGSYGYTF	TGTGCCAGCAGCTGGGACAGGGGGCGCGGGTCCTATGGCTACACCTTC
TRBV4-1	.	TRBJ1-6	15	.	CASSQPRSGNSPLHF	TGCGCCAGCAGCCAACCCAGAAGCGGAAATTCACCCCTCCACTTT
TRBV5-6	few	TRBJ1-6	15	.	CASNGGSSYNSPLHF	TGTGCCAGCAACGGGGGGAGCTCCTATAATTCACCCCTCCACTTT
TRBV7-8	.	TRBJ2-1	14	TRBD1	CASSTQGARSEQFF	TGTGCCAGCAGCACACAGGGGGCGCGATCTGAGCAGTTCTTC
TRBV7-9	many	TRBJ1-1	13	.	CASSFWTAVEAFF	TGTGCCAGCAGCTTTTGGACAGCTGTAGAAGCTTTCTTT
TRBV7-6	.	TRBJ2-1	19	TRBD2	CASSLVASGVGSSYNEQFF	TGTGCCAGCAGCTTAGTGGCTAGCGGGGTTGGGAGCTCCTACAATGAGCAGTTCTTC
TRBV10-3	few	TRBJ1-4	13	.	CAIRRRANEKLFF	TGTGCCATCAGGAGGAGGGCTAATGAAAAACTGTTTTTT
TRBV5-1	few	TRBJ1-1	16	.	CASSVGALTMTTEAFF	TGCGCCAGCAGCGTCGGGGCTCTAACGATGACCACTGAAGCTTTCTTT
TRBV28	few	TRBJ1-1	14	.	CASSRKGGNTEAFF	TGTGCCAGCAGCCGCAAGGGAGGGAACACTGAAGCTTTCTTT
TRBV24-1	.	TRBJ2-1	16	.	CATSDVGAVMVHEQFF	TGTGCCACCAGTGATGTAGGGGCGGTTATGGTCCATGAGCAGTTCTTC
TRBV15	many	TRBJ1-1	13	.	CATSRDLDTEAFF	TGTGCCACCAGCAGAGATCTAGACACTGAAGCTTTCTTT
TRBV6-5	.	TRBJ2-1	15	TRBD1	CASSYGTGNLYEQFF	TGTGCCAGCAGTTATGGGACAGGGAATTTATATGAGCAGTTCTTC
TRBV28	once	TRBJ2-3	14	TRBD2	CASSRTSGGPVRYF	TGTGCCAGCAGTCGGACTAGCGGGGGCCCCGTCCGGTATTTT
TRBV4-3	few	TRBJ2-2	16	.	CASSQLPPENTGELFF	TGCGCCAGCAGCCAACTCCCCCCGGAGAACACCGGGGAGCTGTTTTTT
TRBV9	.	TRBJ1-6	13	.	CASSVNRNSPLHF	TGTGCCAGCAGCGTAAACAGGAATTCACCCCTCCACTTT
TRBV6-2/TRBV6-3	.	TRBJ1-5	13	.	CASRMTDLGPQHF	TGTGCCAGCAGGATGACAGACCTGGGGCCCCAGCATTTT
TRBV5-1	few	TRBJ1-2	15	.	CASSPDLHGIYGYTF	TGCGCCAGCAGCCCGGACCTACACGGAATCTATGGCTACACCTTC
TRBV5-6	.	TRBJ2-5	15	.	CASSLLRGYQETQYF	TGTGCCAGCAGCTTATTAAGGGGGTACCAAGAGACCCAGTACTTC
TRBV6-1	few	TRBJ1-5	13	.	CASSVVGNQPQHF	TGTGCCAGCAGTGTTGTAGGGAATCAGCCCCAGCATTTT
TRBV5-1	few	TRBJ2-7	14	.	CASSLGVLLYEQYF	TGCGCCAGCAGCTTGGGAGTTCTCCTCTACGAGCAGTACTTC
TRBV19	.	TRBJ2-2	13	.	CASSKRWSGELFF	TGTGCCAGTAGTAAGCGGTGGAGCGGGGAGCTGTTTTTT
TRBV20-1	.	TRBJ1-5	15	.	CSARDGRLGNQPQHF	TGCAGTGCTAGAGATGGGAGGTTGGGCAATCAGCCCCAGCATTTT